The 28 T cell receptor beta chains in this list originate from one sample, sequenced in a study of brain T cells in children with intractable seizures (dated by TCRdb to about 2021). Per the publication, the time point label means: resected brain tissue, or blood drawn just prior to surgery. The library relied on the immunoSEQ multiplex PCR assay. TCRdb's version of the immuneACCESS table is confined to in-frame rearrangements and falls short of the full clone set. An unresolved V gene accounts for under half of the shortfall where checked; the remainder is of unknown origin. The sample has 95,000 to 120,000 clones on record, 90% to 95% of them singletons. The biggest ten clones account for about 3.8% of the sample. The specimen was peripheral blood, collected at surgery. These receptors originate from a boy under three years old with hemimegalencephaly and intractable seizures.

The sample holds one count of this clone. The chain uses TRBV4-1 and TRBJ1-4, with a weak D call TRBD1 (6 bases). The CDR3 has 12 residues. Germline V CDR1 and CDR2: MGHRA, YSYEKL. Between the trimmed V and J ends, which lost 4 bases and 8 bases, there was a span of 8 bases. Here the CDR3 reads CASSPRGEKLFF. In DNA form, the CDR3 reads TGCGCCAGCAGCCCGAGGGGGGAAAAACTGTTTTTT.

This chain joins TRBV6-1 and TRBJ1-1, with 8 bases that match TRBD1. Germline V gives CDR1 MNHNS, CDR2 SASEGT. The CDR3 has 14 residues. J was trimmed by 0 bases and V by 6 bases; bases with no gene match: 3. The CDR3 bases are TGTGCCAGCAGCACAGGGGGACTGAACACTGAAGCTTTCTTT. Amino acids: CASSTGGLNTEAFF.

The V call is TRBV18, the J call TRBJ2-1; D is uncertain. The germline V and J ends were trimmed by 3 bases and 4 bases, with 16 bases remaining between them. Germline V gives CDR1 KGHSH, CDR2 LQKENI. The CDR3 extends over 16 amino acids. The CDR3 reads CASSPVLGGLYNEQFF. DNA for the CDR3: TGTGCCAGCTCACCCGTCTTGGGCGGCCTATACAATGAGCAGTTCTTC.

The chain recombines TRBV6-5 with TRBJ2-1; 10 nucleotides agree with TRBD1. The CDR3 covers 14 residues. Looked up from germline, CDR1 is MNHEY and CDR2 is SVGAGI. The V and J ends lost 9 bases and 3 bases, in that order; junction bases with no gene match: 5. The CDR3 protein is CASGTGERYNEQFF. In nucleotides, the CDR3 is TGTGCCAGTGGGACAGGGGAGCGCTACAATGAGCAGTTCTTC.

V usage is TRBV7-9 and J usage is TRBJ2-2; no clear D gene. The germline gives CDR1 SEHNR, CDR2 FQNEAQ (reference sequence). The CDR3 is made up of 13 amino acids. V dropped 5 bases and J dropped 5 bases, with 9 bases sitting between them. DNA of the CDR3: TGTGCCAGCAGCCCAGGCAGGACCGGGGAGCTGTTTTTT. Amino acids: CASSPGRTGELFF.

The CDR3 is CASSLSRGRAHTDTQYF. In DNA form, the CDR3 reads TGTGCCAGCAGCTTATCCAGGGGCCGCGCACACACAGATACGCAGTATTTT. J is TRBJ2-3 and V is TRBV7-9; a weak D match, TRBD1 (6 bases). The CDR3 length is 17 residues. V lost 2 bases, J lost 2 bases, and 17 bases lay in between. CDR1 SEHNR and CDR2 FQNEAQ come from the germline V gene (reference sequence).

The chain couples TRBV5-1 to TRBJ1-3; the match to TRBD1 covers 7 bases. This CDR3 is built from 14 residues. Germline V gene data show CDR1 as SGHRS and CDR2 as YFSETQ. Losses at the gene ends were 0 bases for V and 5 bases for J; bases not matched to a gene: 2. CDR3 in DNA: TGCGCCAGCAGCTTGGGACAGGGAAGAAACACCATATATTTT. It yields the protein CASSLGQGRNTIYF.

The chain joins TRBV6-2 or TRBV6-3 to TRBJ2-3; D is ambiguous. In germline, CDR1 is MNHEY, CDR2 SVGEGT. V gave up 2 bases and J gave up 6 bases, with 9 bases separating them. This CDR3 contains 13 residues. The CDR3 sequence: CASSYQLSDTQYF. In DNA form, the CDR3 reads TGTGCCAGCAGTTACCAACTCTCGGATACGCAGTATTTT.

CDR3 region: CASSFGPNYGYTF. CDR3 DNA: TGTGCCAGCAGTTTTGGACCTAACTATGGCTACACCTTC. The chain links TRBV27 to TRBJ1-2; D unresolved. In germline, CDR1 is MNHEY, CDR2 SMNVEV (reference sequence). The CDR3 length is 13 residues. V lost 3 bases and J lost 0, with 5 bases in between.

The rearrangement uses TRBV27 and TRBJ2-5; D may be TRBD1 or TRBD2 (5 bases each). The CDR3 runs 14 residues. The germline CDR1 and CDR2 sequences are MNHEY and SMNVEV (reference sequence). V lost 5 bases and J 2 bases, leaving 12 bases between the germline ends. The CDR3 sequence: CASSHRDGQETQYF. CDR3 DNA: TGTGCCAGCAGTCACCGGGACGGACAAGAGACCCAGTACTTC.

In DNA, the CDR3 is TGCAGCGCCAGGGCGGCCTACGAGCAGTACTTC. Amino acid sequence: CSARAAYEQYF. The genes are TRBV29-1 and TRBJ2-7; weak D call: TRBD1 (5 bases). This CDR3 has 11 amino acids. V dropped 7 bases and J dropped 2 bases, with 9 bases sitting between them. Germline lookup yields CDR1 SQVTM and CDR2 ANQGSEA.

This rearrangement joins TRBV19 to TRBJ2-1; tentative D call: TRBD2 (6 bases). Germline CDR1 LNHDA, CDR2 SQIVND (reference sequence). V was shortened by 8 bases and J by 3 bases, with 17 bases between the two germline ends. CDR3 length: 15 amino acids. In DNA, the CDR3 is TGTGCCAGTTCAGTGGGACTCAACCTCTACAATGAGCAGTTCTTC. Its protein is CASSVGLNLYNEQFF.

The table lists this clone with a count of one. The chain employs TRBV7-6 and TRBJ2-3; D gene uncertain. The CDR3 consists of 15 residues. Germline V gene lookup returns CDR1 SGHVS and CDR2 FNYEAQ. Trimming cost V 5 bases and J 2 bases, with 14 bases left between them. CDR3: CASSPLTPYTDTQYF. The CDR3 DNA follows: TGTGCCAGCAGCCCTCTGACACCTTACACAGATACGCAGTATTTT.

The chain uses TRBV27 and TRBJ2-1; 15 nucleotides line up with TRBD2. Germline V gene data show CDR1 as MNHEY and CDR2 as SMNVEV (reference sequence). V shed 1 base, J shed 9 bases, and the junction held 13 bases outside the gene matches. The CDR3 runs 19 residues. CDR3 DNA sequence: TGTGCCAGCAGTTTATGGACTAGCGGGAGGGCCGCTCAGCGGTCTGAGCAGTTCTTC. Residues: CASSLWTSGRAAQRSEQFF.

V gene TRBV12-3 or TRBV12-4 combines with J gene TRBJ2-1, with D tentatively TRBD1 or TRBD2 (5 bases each). The CDR3 is 13 residues long. Trimming pared 5 bases from V and 10 bases from J, leaving 15 bases between. CDR3 nucleotides: TGTGCCAGCAGTCACACCGCAGGGAGCGAGCAGTTCTTC. Translated, it gives CASSHTAGSEQFF.

The chain recombines TRBV7-9 with TRBJ2-3; D remains ambiguous. V was trimmed by 5 bases and J by 4 bases, leaving 13 bases between them. The CDR3 has 14 amino acids. Per the germline V gene, CDR1 is SEHNR and CDR2 is FQNEAQ (reference sequence). In nucleotides, the CDR3 is TGTGCCAGCAGCGATCCGCGCCTAGCAGATACGCAGTATTTT. This sequence encodes CASSDPRLADTQYF.

The chain combines TRBV19 with TRBJ1-2; D is undetermined. The V gene lost 6 bases and the J gene lost 4 bases, with 12 bases spanning the gap. CDR1 and CDR2 from the germline V gene are LNHDA and SQIVND (reference sequence). CDR3 length: 13 amino acids. In nucleotides, the CDR3 is TGTGCCAGTAGCTCCGCCCCGGGCTATGGCTACACCTTC. Translating it yields CASSSAPGYGYTF.

The rearrangement uses TRBV2 and TRBJ2-2; D not resolved. Germline V gene data show CDR1 as SNHLY and CDR2 as FYNNEI. CDR3 length: 12 residues. Trimming cost V 2 bases and J 3 bases, with 1 base left between them. The CDR3 sequence: CASSEYTGELFF. The CDR3 region has the DNA TGTGCCAGCAGTGAATACACCGGGGAGCTGTTTTTT.

The chain employs TRBV28 and TRBJ2-1; no firm D call. CDR3 length: 16 residues. The V gene's germline CDR1 is MDHEN and CDR2 SYDVKM. Between the trimmed V and J ends, which lost 4 bases and 4 bases, there was a span of 17 bases. In nucleotides, the CDR3 is TGTGCCAGCAGTTCCCCGCGGTTGGAGAAGTACAATGAGCAGTTCTTC. Translation: CASSSPRLEKYNEQFF.

This clone appeared once. V usage is TRBV9 and J usage is TRBJ2-1, with D possibly being TRBD1 or TRBD2 (6 bases each). The germline CDR1 and CDR2 sequences are SGDLS and YYNGEE. V dropped 0 bases and J dropped 4 bases, with 17 bases sitting between them. This CDR3 contains 17 residues. The CDR3 loop reads CASSVAFGSDRYNEQFF. The CDR3, as DNA: TGTGCCAGCAGCGTAGCTTTCGGGAGTGACAGGTACAATGAGCAGTTCTTC.

This chain uses TRBV10-3 with TRBJ2-2; 12 bases map to TRBD2. J gave up 7 bases and V 4 bases, and 4 bases lay outside the gene matches. There are 15 residues in the CDR3. Per the germline V gene, CDR1 is ENHRY and CDR2 is SYGVKD. The CDR3 coding sequence is TGTGCCATCAGTGCGGAACTAGCGGGAGGCGGGGAGCTGTTTTTT. Its translation is CAISAELAGGGELFF.

This chain uses TRBV18 with TRBJ2-4; either TRBD1 or TRBD2 may supply D (6 bases each). Trimming pared 3 bases from V and 5 bases from J, leaving 11 bases between. The CDR3 loop spans 14 amino acids. The germline V gene encodes CDR1 KGHSH and CDR2 LQKENI. CDR3 sequence (DNA): TGTGCCAGCTCACCCTTGAGGGGGGAAAACATTCAGTACTTC. This translates into CASSPLRGENIQYF. Full variable domain (missing parts from reference TRBV18 and TRBJ2-4): NAGVMQNPRHLVRRRGQEARLRCSPMKGHSHVYWYRQLPEEGLKFMVYLQKENIIDESGMPKERFSAEFPKEGPSILRIQQVVRGDSAAYFCASSPLRGENIQYFGAGTRLSVL.

V gene TRBV19 combines with J gene TRBJ2-3, with a tentative D call TRBD2 (6 bases). V gave up 3 bases and J gave up 5 bases, with 12 bases separating them. CDR1 LNHDA and CDR2 SQIVND come from the germline V gene (reference sequence). The CDR3 contains 14 residues. The CDR3 here is CASSMGREQDTQYF. The CDR3 DNA is TGTGCCAGTAGTATGGGTCGGGAGCAAGATACGCAGTATTTT.

DNA for the CDR3: TGTGCCAGCAGCGACCGGACAGTTGGGAGAGAAAAACTGTTTTTT. It yields the protein CASSDRTVGREKLFF. The chain recombines TRBV6-5 with TRBJ1-4; TRBD1 is a possible D gene (6 bases). Germline lookup yields CDR1 MNHEY and CDR2 SVGAGI. CDR3 length: 15 residues. V was trimmed by 6 bases and J by 8 bases, leaving 19 bases between them.

V gene TRBV28 combines with J gene TRBJ2-2; D not certain. From germline, CDR1 is MDHEN and CDR2 SYDVKM. V lost 5 bases and J 6 bases, leaving 7 bases between the germline ends. There are 12 residues in the CDR3. CDR3 residues: CASSLVPGELFF. CDR3 in DNA: TGTGCCAGCAGTCTAGTACCCGGGGAGCTGTTTTTT.

This chain uses TRBV7-3 with TRBJ2-2; TRBD1 agrees at 9 bases. Losses at the gene ends were 5 bases for V and 8 bases for J; bases not matched to a gene: 9. The CDR3 is 15 amino acids. CDR1 is SGHTA and CDR2 is FQGTGA in the germline V gene. The CDR3 loop reads CASSPPGQGGGELFF. CDR3 DNA sequence: TGTGCCAGCAGCCCCCCGGGACAGGGAGGGGGGGAGCTGTTTTTT.

The rearrangement uses TRBV28 and TRBJ2-7; 7 bases fit TRBD1. With 6 bases clipped from V and 7 bases from J, the junction kept 15 bases outside the gene matches. The CDR3 covers 15 residues. Germline-derived CDR1 and CDR2 are MDHEN and SYDVKM. CDR3 region: CASSLYRSTGIEQYF. As DNA, the CDR3 is TGTGCCAGCAGCCTCTACCGTTCGACAGGGATTGAGCAGTACTTC.

The chain links TRBV7-9 to TRBJ2-6, with D unclear. From germline, CDR1 is SEHNR and CDR2 FQNEAQ (reference sequence). CDR3 length: 16 amino acids. The V gene lost 0 bases and the J gene lost 0 bases, with 6 bases spanning the gap. The CDR3 DNA reads as TGTGCCAGCAGCTTAGCGAGACTCTCTGGGGCCAACGTCCTGACTTTC. Encoded protein: CASSLARLSGANVLTF.